The entry below gives a single TCR beta chain sequence along with its context. Under the authors' procedure: Estimated nucleated cell counts came from reference gene primer amplification. Some clones are missing from TCRdb's copy, which holds only in-frame ones; the method was immunoSEQ multiplex PCR. Clonal size and the V and J genes are those of that table, whereas D and trimming came from the DNA. The profile covers 240,000 or so clones, with around 86% appearing a single time and over 6% taken by the ten largest. The sample is drawn from a study of blood T cell repertoires in COVID-19. Study overall: Sites across the United States, Italy and Spain contributed samples from acute and convalescent COVID-19. PBMCs, B-cell-depleted T cells, or T cells were the source of the cDNA or gDNA that made up the material.

The germline V gene has CDR1 LGHDT and CDR2 YNNKEL (reference sequence). Trimming stripped 2 bases from V and 0 bases from J, with 14 bases between. The CDR3 loop spans 17 amino acids. Material for sequencing was peripheral blood. This chain links TRBV3-1 (or the pseudogene TRBV3-2) with TRBJ1-3; D not resolved. This clonotype was obtained from a woman between 65 and 79 years old with active or convalescent COVID-19. The CDR3 region has the DNA TGTGCCAGCAGCCAAAGTCTGGGCAGGCGCTCTGGAAACACCATATATTTT. Translation: CASSQSLGRRSGNTIYF.